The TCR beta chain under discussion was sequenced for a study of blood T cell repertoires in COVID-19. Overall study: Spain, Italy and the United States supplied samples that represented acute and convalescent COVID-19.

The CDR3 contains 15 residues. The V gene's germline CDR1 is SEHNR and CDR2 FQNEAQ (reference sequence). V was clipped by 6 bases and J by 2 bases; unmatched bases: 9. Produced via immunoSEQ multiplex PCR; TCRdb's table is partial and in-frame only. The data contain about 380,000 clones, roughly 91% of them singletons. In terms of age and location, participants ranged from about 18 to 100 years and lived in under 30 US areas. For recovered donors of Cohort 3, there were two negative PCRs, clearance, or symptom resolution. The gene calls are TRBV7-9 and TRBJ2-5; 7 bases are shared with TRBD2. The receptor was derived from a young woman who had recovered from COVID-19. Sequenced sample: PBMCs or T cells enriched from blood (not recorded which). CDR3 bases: TGTGCCAGCAGTCCCGCGGGGGTTTGGCAAGAGACCCAGTACTTC. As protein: CASSPAGVWQETQYF.